The rows below give T cell receptor beta chains drawn from one sample of a study of metastatic and nonmetastatic thyroid tumors. TCRdb re-analyzed the PCR reads using MiXCR. This table has about 12,000 clones, approximately 31% appearing once. The sample taken for sequencing was tumor tissue. Every receptor here comes from a male donor with papillary thyroid cancer or a benign thyroid nodule (not recorded which). Some clones in this sample may be carry-over from other donors' samples. Each CDR3 is given with its conserved first and last residue. A D gene is named only where the DNA matches it firmly. Some rows mark clone size as missing; the rest say once, few, many or name a class of expanded clone.

length: 14
V: TRBV6-6
D: TRBD1
J: TRBJ1-5
size: many
DNA: TGTGCCAGCAGTTATCAGGGGGACAATCAGCCCCAGCATTTT
CDR3: CASSYQGDNQPQHF

length: 14
V: TRBV15
D: NA
J: TRBJ2-1
size: NA
DNA: TGTGCCACCAGCAGTTATGCAGGGGACCGCGAGAAGTTCTTC
CDR3: CATSSYAGDREKFF

length: 13
V: TRBV6-1
D: NA
J: TRBJ1-6
size: medium-sized
DNA: TGTGCCAGCAGGGCAGGGACTAATTCACCCCTCCACTTT
CDR3: CASRAGTNSPLHF

length: 15
V: TRBV12-3/TRBV12-4
D: TRBD2
J: TRBJ2-7
size: NA
DNA: TGTGCCAGCAGTTCCGTTCTAGCGGGCCTCTACGAGCAGTGCTTC
CDR3: CASSSVLAGLYEQCF

length: 15
V: TRBV7-2
D: TRBD2
J: TRBJ2-2
size: once
DNA: TGTGCCAGCAGCGTCGGGACTAGCGGAACCGGGGAGCTGTTTTTT
CDR3: CASSVGTSGTGELFF

length: 13
V: TRBV28
D: NA
J: TRBJ1-3
size: few
DNA: TGTGCCAGCAGAGGGGGGCCTGGAAACACCATATATTTT
CDR3: CASRGGPGNTIYF

length: 13
V: TRBV2
D: NA
J: TRBJ1-2
size: NA
DNA: TGTGCCAGCAGTGACAGGGGCCTCTATGGCTACACCTTC
CDR3: CASSDRGLYGYTF

length: 15
V: TRBV10-3
D: TRBD2
J: TRBJ2-4
size: many
DNA: TGTGCCATCAGTGAGTTTGCTAGCGGGAGAAGGGATCAGTACTTC
CDR3: CAISEFASGRRDQYF

length: 18
V: TRBV7-6
D: TRBD1
J: TRBJ1-1
size: many
DNA: TGTGCCAGCAGCTTAGGGGCCGGGACAGGGGGTGGTGGCACTGAAGCTTTCTTT
CDR3: CASSLGAGTGGGGTEAFF

length: 13
V: TRBV2
D: NA
J: TRBJ1-3
size: many
DNA: TGTGCCAGCAGTAGGACACCAGGAAACACCATATATTTT
CDR3: CASSRTPGNTIYF

length: 14
V: TRBV20-1
D: TRBD1
J: TRBJ1-5
size: medium-sized
DNA: TGCAGTGCTAGAGCAGGGGGCGCGTTTCAGCCCCAGCATTTT
CDR3: CSARAGGAFQPQHF

length: 13
V: TRBV20-1
D: TRBD1
J: TRBJ1-1
size: NA
DNA: TGCAGTGCTCTGGACAGGCGGAGGTCTGAAGCTTTCTTT
CDR3: CSALDRRRSEAFF

length: 12
V: TRBV7-9
D: NA
J: TRBJ1-4
size: few
DNA: TGTGCCAGCAGCTACTTAACTGGGTGGCTGTTTTTT
CDR3: CASSYLTGWLFF

length: 15
V: TRBV20-1
D: TRBD2
J: TRBJ2-1
size: NA
DNA: TGCAGTGCTAGAGAGACTAGCGGTTTTTACAATGAGCAGTTCTTC
CDR3: CSARETSGFYNEQFF

length: 11
V: TRBV10-2
D: NA
J: TRBJ2-7
size: NA
DNA: TGCGCCAGCAGTGATTTTTACGAGCAGTACTTC
CDR3: CASSDFYEQYF

length: 17
V: TRBV7-9
D: NA
J: TRBJ2-2
size: medium-sized
DNA: TGTGCCAGCAGCTTATATTCGGGGGGCGCCAACACCGGGGAGCTGTTTTTT
CDR3: CASSLYSGGANTGELFF

length: 17
V: TRBV15
D: NA
J: TRBJ2-2
size: NA
DNA: TGTGCCACCCGGCAGCGGGCTGGGAGATGGGTATCCGGGGAGCTGGTTTTT
CDR3: CATRQRAGRWVSGELVF

length: 14
V: TRBV20-1
D: NA
J: TRBJ2-7
size: NA
DNA: TGCAGTGCTAGGTTGGGGGGGGCGTACTACGAGCAGTACTTC
CDR3: CSARLGGAYYEQYF

length: 16
V: TRBV18
D: TRBD2
J: TRBJ2-1
size: medium-sized
DNA: TGTGCCAGCTCACGGGATAGCGGGAAATTGCACAATGAGCAGTTCTTC
CDR3: CASSRDSGKLHNEQFF

length: 18
V: TRBV6-5
D: TRBD1
J: TRBJ2-3
size: medium-sized
DNA: TGTGCCAGCAGTCCGGGACAGGGGGTGATGCGAAGCACAGATACGCAGTATTTT
CDR3: CASSPGQGVMRSTDTQYF

length: 11
V: TRBV28
D: NA
J: TRBJ1-2
size: few
DNA: TGTGCCAGCATGTTCGGGGGGGTCTACACCTTC
CDR3: CASMFGGVYTF

length: 17
V: TRBV4-2
D: NA
J: TRBJ1-6
size: NA
DNA: TGTGCCAGCAGTTATCACCCTAGGACAGCTTATAATTCACCCCTCCACTTT
CDR3: CASSYHPRTAYNSPLHF

length: 14
V: TRBV30
D: TRBD1
J: TRBJ1-2
size: NA
DNA: TGTGCCTGGAGTCCCGGGACAGGTCTCTATGGCTACACCTTC
CDR3: CAWSPGTGLYGYTF

length: 15
V: TRBV5-5
D: TRBD1
J: TRBJ1-2
size: many
DNA: TGTGCCAGCAGCTTGGGACAGGGACGGGCGAATGGCTACACCTTC
CDR3: CASSLGQGRANGYTF

length: 15
V: TRBV20-1
D: NA
J: TRBJ2-5
size: once
DNA: TGCAGTGCTAGAGAGGGGAGGAGTAATAGGGAGACCCAGTACTTC
CDR3: CSAREGRSNRETQYF

length: 15
V: TRBV5-5
D: NA
J: TRBJ2-3
size: NA
DNA: TGTGCCAGCAGCTTGGTCAGGATCGGCACAGATACGCAGTATTTT
CDR3: CASSLVRIGTDTQYF

length: 16
V: TRBV11-2
D: TRBD2
J: TRBJ2-7
size: NA
DNA: TGTGCCAGCAGCCACATCCCAGCGGGAGGTTCCTACGAGCAGTACTTC
CDR3: CASSHIPAGGSYEQYF

length: 16
V: TRBV7-9
D: NA
J: TRBJ2-5
size: NA
DNA: TGTGCCAGCAGCACACCATTCGGGACCGAGCAAGAGACCCAGTACTTC
CDR3: CASSTPFGTEQETQYF

length: 17
V: TRBV6-2/TRBV6-3
D: NA
J: TRBJ2-7
size: NA
DNA: TGTGCCAGCAGTCACTCTGGGGGGCAACCTGGTCTCAGAGTGCAGTACTTC
CDR3: CASSHSGGQPGLRVQYF

length: 14
V: TRBV7-3
D: NA
J: TRBJ2-2
size: many
DNA: TGTGCCAGCAGCCCGGGGCTAGCTGGTGGGGAGCTGTTTTTT
CDR3: CASSPGLAGGELFF

length: 14
V: TRBV20-1
D: NA
J: TRBJ2-1
size: NA
DNA: TGCACTGCTAGGTGGTGGGGCGATCTGATTGAGCAGTTCTTC
CDR3: CTARWWGDLIEQFF

length: 16
V: TRBV5-1
D: TRBD1
J: TRBJ2-5
size: NA
DNA: TGCGCCAGCAGCTTAGACAGGACAGGGTGGGGCGAGACCCAGTACTTC
CDR3: CASSLDRTGWGETQYF

length: 17
V: TRBV9
D: NA
J: TRBJ2-3
size: many
DNA: TGTGCCAGCAGCGTAGCCCCCCCCGGACTGGGGACAGATACGCAGTATTTT
CDR3: CASSVAPPGLGTDTQYF

length: 14
V: TRBV30
D: NA
J: TRBJ1-5
size: NA
DNA: TGTGCCTGGAGCGGGGGTCTGAGCAATCAGCCCCAGCATTTT
CDR3: CAWSGGLSNQPQHF

length: 15
V: TRBV7-8
D: NA
J: TRBJ2-7
size: NA
DNA: TGTGCCAGCAGCTTAAGGGGGGAAAGCTCCTACGAGCAGTACTTC
CDR3: CASSLRGESSYEQYF

length: 15
V: TRBV18
D: NA
J: TRBJ1-2
size: NA
DNA: TGTGCCAGCTCACAAACTTCAGGCCCCGGGGGAGGCTACACCTTC
CDR3: CASSQTSGPGGGYTF

length: 13
V: TRBV10-3
D: NA
J: TRBJ1-1
size: NA
DNA: TGTGCCATCAGTGCGATTCGGGACACTGAAGCTTTCTTT
CDR3: CAISAIRDTEAFF

length: 16
V: TRBV4-1
D: NA
J: TRBJ2-1
size: NA
DNA: TGCGCCAGCAGCCAAAACCCGGACTCGGGGTACAATGAGCAGTTCTTC
CDR3: CASSQNPDSGYNEQFF

length: 15
V: TRBV4-2
D: NA
J: TRBJ2-1
size: medium-sized
DNA: TGTGCCAGCAGCCAAGTTTCGGGGGAGGCGAATGAGCAGTTCTTC
CDR3: CASSQVSGEANEQFF

length: 17
V: TRBV14
D: NA
J: TRBJ2-6
size: many
DNA: TGTGCCAGCAGCCGCCAGGGGCCCCGATCCGGGGCCAACGTCCTGACTTTC
CDR3: CASSRQGPRSGANVLTF

length: 16
V: TRBV20-1
D: TRBD1
J: TRBJ1-5
size: few
DNA: TGCAGTGCCACCATACCGGGACAGATTAGCAATCAGCCCCAGCATTTT
CDR3: CSATIPGQISNQPQHF

length: 14
V: TRBV7-3
D: TRBD1
J: TRBJ2-1
size: medium-sized
DNA: TGTGCCAGCAGCTCAGGGAAGGGGGCTGGCGAGCAGTTCTTC
CDR3: CASSSGKGAGEQFF

length: 12
V: TRBV7-2
D: NA
J: TRBJ2-7
size: few
DNA: TGTGCCAGCAGCCCTCCGGGGAACGAGCAGTACTTC
CDR3: CASSPPGNEQYF

length: 14
V: TRBV28
D: NA
J: TRBJ1-2
size: NA
DNA: TGTGCCAGCAGTTTGAGACAAGTTGCCTATGGCTACACCTTC
CDR3: CASSLRQVAYGYTF

length: 13
V: TRBV28
D: NA
J: TRBJ2-7
size: NA
DNA: TGTGCCAGCACCACGGACAGATACTACGAGCAGTACTTC
CDR3: CASTTDRYYEQYF

length: 13
V: TRBV28
D: NA
J: TRBJ2-7
size: NA
DNA: TGTGCCAGCATTCGGCGGGACCCCTACGAGCAGTACTTC
CDR3: CASIRRDPYEQYF

length: 14
V: TRBV20-1
D: NA
J: TRBJ2-1
size: NA
DNA: TGCAGTGCTAGAGGAGCGGAGATTTACAATGAGCAGTTCTTC
CDR3: CSARGAEIYNEQFF

length: 13
V: TRBV18
D: TRBD1
J: TRBJ2-7
size: NA
DNA: TGTGCCAGCTCACTCAGAGACAGGGGCGAGCAGTACTTC
CDR3: CASSLRDRGEQYF

length: 17
V: TRBV14
D: TRBD2
J: TRBJ2-1
size: NA
DNA: TGTGCCAGCAGCCTCAGACTAGCGGGAGTGTTATACAATGAGCAGTTCTTC
CDR3: CASSLRLAGVLYNEQFF

length: 16
V: TRBV5-8
D: NA
J: TRBJ1-2
size: NA
DNA: TGTGCCAGCAGTACTAACCAACAGGGCGCGGGCTATGGCTACACCTTC
CDR3: CASSTNQQGAGYGYTF

length: 14
V: TRBV12-3/TRBV12-4
D: NA
J: TRBJ1-5
size: medium-sized
DNA: TGTGCCAGCAACCTTAGGGGCCCCAATCAGCCCCAGCATTTT
CDR3: CASNLRGPNQPQHF

length: 14
V: TRBV18
D: TRBD1
J: TRBJ2-1
size: NA
DNA: TGTGCCAGCTCACTCTCCGGGACAGGGAATGAGCAGTTCTTC
CDR3: CASSLSGTGNEQFF

length: 14
V: TRBV7-9
D: NA
J: TRBJ1-3
size: NA
DNA: TGTGCCAGCAGCTTTGAGAACTCTGGAAACACCATATATTTT
CDR3: CASSFENSGNTIYF

length: 13
V: TRBV7-2
D: NA
J: TRBJ1-5
size: NA
DNA: TGTGCCAGCAAGTTATGGCCTACAGACCCCCAGCATTTT
CDR3: CASKLWPTDPQHF

length: 14
V: TRBV20-1
D: TRBD2
J: TRBJ2-2
size: NA
DNA: TGCAGTGCTAGAGGACTAGCGGGCACCGGGGAGCTGTTTTTT
CDR3: CSARGLAGTGELFF

length: 14
V: TRBV7-9
D: NA
J: TRBJ1-1
size: NA
DNA: TGTGCCAGCAGCTTGAGGGACCACGGGACTGAAGCTTTCTTT
CDR3: CASSLRDHGTEAFF

length: 16
V: TRBV11-2
D: TRBD1
J: TRBJ2-1
size: once
DNA: TGTGCCAGCAGCTCGCCGGTCGGGACAGGCGACAATGAGCAGTTCTTC
CDR3: CASSSPVGTGDNEQFF

length: 17
V: TRBV7-2
D: NA
J: TRBJ2-5
size: many
DNA: TGTGCCAGCAGCCCTTCGAGGGGCGAACCATACCAAGAGACCCAGTACTTC
CDR3: CASSPSRGEPYQETQYF

length: 16
V: TRBV11-2
D: TRBD1
J: TRBJ1-2
size: medium-sized
DNA: TGTGCCAGCAGCCTGGGCGGGACAGTCGAAGTCTATGGCTACACCTTC
CDR3: CASSLGGTVEVYGYTF